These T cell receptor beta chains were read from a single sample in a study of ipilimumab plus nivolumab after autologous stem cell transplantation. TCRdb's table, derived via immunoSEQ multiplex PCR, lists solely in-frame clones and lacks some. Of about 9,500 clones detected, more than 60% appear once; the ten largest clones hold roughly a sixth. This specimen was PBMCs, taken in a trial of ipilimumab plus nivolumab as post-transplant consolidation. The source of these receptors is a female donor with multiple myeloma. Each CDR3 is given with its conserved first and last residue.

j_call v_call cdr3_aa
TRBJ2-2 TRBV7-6 CASSPDAGVGTGELFF
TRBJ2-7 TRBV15 CATSRDPGQTYEQYF
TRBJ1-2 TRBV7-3 CASSAGTGTFSNYGYTF
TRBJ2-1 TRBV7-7 CASSLGSGNEQFF
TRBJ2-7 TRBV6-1 CASSAGRAGEQYF
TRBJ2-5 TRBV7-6 CASSPGLAGGEETQYF
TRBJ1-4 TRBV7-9 CASSSRGRSNEKLFF
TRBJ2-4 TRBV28 CASSFEGTRNAIIQYF
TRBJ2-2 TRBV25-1 CASSGATGNTGELFF
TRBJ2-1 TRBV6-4 CASSETGMEYNEQFF
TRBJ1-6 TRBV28 CASTDRAQNSPLHF
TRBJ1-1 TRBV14 CASSLGPLAFF
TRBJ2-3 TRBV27 CASSPASEDTQYF
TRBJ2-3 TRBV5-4 CASSFGLAGGDTQYF
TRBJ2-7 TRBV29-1 CSVAGTGSYEQYF
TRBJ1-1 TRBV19 CASSLQSAAEAFF
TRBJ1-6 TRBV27 CASRNPNSPLHF